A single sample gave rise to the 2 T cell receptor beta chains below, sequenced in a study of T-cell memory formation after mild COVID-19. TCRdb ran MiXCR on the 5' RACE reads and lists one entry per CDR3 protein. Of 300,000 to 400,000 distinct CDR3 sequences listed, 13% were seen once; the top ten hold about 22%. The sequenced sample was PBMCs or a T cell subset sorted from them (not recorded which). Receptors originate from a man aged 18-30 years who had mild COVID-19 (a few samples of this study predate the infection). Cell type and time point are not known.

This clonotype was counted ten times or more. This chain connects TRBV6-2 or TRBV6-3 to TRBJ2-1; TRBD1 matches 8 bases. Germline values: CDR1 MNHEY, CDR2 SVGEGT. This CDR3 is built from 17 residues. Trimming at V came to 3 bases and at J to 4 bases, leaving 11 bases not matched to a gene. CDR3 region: CASSYTYRDRYYNEQFF. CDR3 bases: TGTGCCAGCAGTTATACATACCGGGACAGGTATTACAATGAGCAGTTCTTC.

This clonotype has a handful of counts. This CDR3 reads CASSPRQGAGVGQPQHF. The CDR3 DNA is TGTGCCAGCAGCCCTAGACAGGGGGCGGGGGTTGGACAGCCCCAGCATTTT. The V call is TRBV12-3 or TRBV12-4, the J call TRBJ1-5, with TRBD1 matching over 10 bases. Germline trimming cut 6 bases from V and 7 bases from J; bases unmatched to any gene: 15. The CDR3 is 17 amino acids.